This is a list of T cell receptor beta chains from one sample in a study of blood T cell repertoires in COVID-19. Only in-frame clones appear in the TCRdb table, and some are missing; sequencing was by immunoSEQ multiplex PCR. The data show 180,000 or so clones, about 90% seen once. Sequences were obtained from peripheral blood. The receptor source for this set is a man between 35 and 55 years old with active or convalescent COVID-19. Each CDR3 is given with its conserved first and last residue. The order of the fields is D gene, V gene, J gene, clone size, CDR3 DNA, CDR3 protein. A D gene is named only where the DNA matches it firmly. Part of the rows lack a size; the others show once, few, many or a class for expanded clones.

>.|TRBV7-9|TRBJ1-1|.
TGTGCCAGCAGCTCCTCGACAGCTTGGGGCACTGAAGCTTTCTTT
CASSSSTAWGTEAFF
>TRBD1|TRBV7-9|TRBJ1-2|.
TGTGCCAGCAGCGACGCGACAGGGCCGACACTGTATGGCTACACCTTC
CASSDATGPTLYGYTF
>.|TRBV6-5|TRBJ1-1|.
TGTGCCAGCAGTAGGGAGCCAGGGGTCACTGAAGCTTTCTTT
CASSREPGVTEAFF
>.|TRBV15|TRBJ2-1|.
TGTGCCACCAGCAGAGTAGGCGGGGCCAATGAGCAGTTCTTC
CATSRVGGANEQFF
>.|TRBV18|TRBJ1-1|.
TGTGCCAGCTCACCACCCGGGGGGAACACTGAAGCTTTCTTT
CASSPPGGNTEAFF
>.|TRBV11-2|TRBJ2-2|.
TGTGCCAGCAGCGAGGCTAGATTCACCGGGGAGCTGTTTTTT
CASSEARFTGELFF
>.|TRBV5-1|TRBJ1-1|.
TGCGCCAGCAGTACCCTTTGGAAGGGGCGGAACACTGAAGCTTTCTTT
CASSTLWKGRNTEAFF
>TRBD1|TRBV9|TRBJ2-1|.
TGTGCCAGCAGCGCGACGACACGGACAGGGATGAATGAGCAGTTCTTC
CASSATTRTGMNEQFF
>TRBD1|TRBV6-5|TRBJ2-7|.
TGTGCCAGCAAGATGGACAGGGTCATGGAATACGAGCAGTACTTC
CASKMDRVMEYEQYF
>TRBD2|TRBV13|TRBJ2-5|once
TGTGCCAGCAGCCCACAAACTACGGGAGGAGAGACCCAGTACTTC
CASSPQTTGGETQYF
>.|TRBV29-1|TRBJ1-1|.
TGCAGCGTTGGCGGCAGGGACACTGAAGCTTTCTTT
CSVGGRDTEAFF
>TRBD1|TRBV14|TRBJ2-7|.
TGTGCCAGCAGCCGCTATATGGGACAGGCCTACGAGCAGTACTTC
CASSRYMGQAYEQYF
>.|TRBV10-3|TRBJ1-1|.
TGTGCCACCGATAGCCCACAGGGTGAAGCTTTCTTT
CATDSPQGEAFF
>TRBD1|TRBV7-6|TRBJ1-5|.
TGTGCCAGCAGCCCGGGACAGGGGAGCAATCAGCCCCAGCATTTT
CASSPGQGSNQPQHF
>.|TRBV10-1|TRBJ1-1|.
TGCGCCAGCAGTGAGTCAAAGGGGGAGGAAGCTTTCTTT
CASSESKGEEAFF
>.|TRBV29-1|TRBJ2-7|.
TGCAGCGTTGAAGACGTCGGGGGCTACGAGCAGTACTTC
CSVEDVGGYEQYF
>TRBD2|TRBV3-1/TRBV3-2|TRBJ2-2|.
TGTGCCAGCAGCCAATTGGGGGGGGACACCGGGGAGCTGTTTTTT
CASSQLGGDTGELFF
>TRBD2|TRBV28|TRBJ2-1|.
TGTGCCAGCAGTTCCGGGACTAGCGGCTACAATGAGCAGTTCTTC
CASSSGTSGYNEQFF
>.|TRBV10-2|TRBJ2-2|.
TGCGCCAGCAGGAGCAGGGATCGGGAGCTGTTTTTT
CASRSRDRELFF
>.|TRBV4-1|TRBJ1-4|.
TGCGCCAGCAGCCAAGATCAGGGGTGGAATGAAAAACTGTTTTTT
CASSQDQGWNEKLFF
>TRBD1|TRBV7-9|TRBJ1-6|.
TGTGCCAGCAGCCCACAGTCGGGACAGGGGGATTCACCCCTCCACTTT
CASSPQSGQGDSPLHF
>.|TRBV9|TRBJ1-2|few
TGTGCCAGCAGCGTAGCAGGGTCAGGTGGCTACACCTTC
CASSVAGSGGYTF
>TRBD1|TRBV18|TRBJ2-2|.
TGTGCCAGCTCCCCCTGGACAGGAAGAACGAACACCGGGGAGCTGTTTTTT
CASSPWTGRTNTGELFF
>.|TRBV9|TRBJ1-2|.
TGTGCCGATCGTGGGGGCGAAGCTAACTATGGCTACACCTTC
CADRGGEANYGYTF
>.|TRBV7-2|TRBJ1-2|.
TGTGCCAGCAGCTACCAGGGAGGTGGCTATGGCTACACCTTC
CASSYQGGGYGYTF
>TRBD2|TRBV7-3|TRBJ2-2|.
TGTGCCAGCAGCCGGACTAGCGGGGGGCCCGGGACCGGGGAGCTGTTTTTT
CASSRTSGGPGTGELFF
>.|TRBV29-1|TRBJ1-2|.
TGCAGCGTTGAACGGGTTAACTATGGCTACACCTTC
CSVERVNYGYTF
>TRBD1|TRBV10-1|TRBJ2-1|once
TGCGCCAGCAGTGAGACGGGACAGGGGGATGAGCAGTTCTTC
CASSETGQGDEQFF
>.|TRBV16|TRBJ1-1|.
TGTGCCAGCAGCCCTCAGGGCGTAAACACTGAAGCTTTCTTT
CASSPQGVNTEAFF
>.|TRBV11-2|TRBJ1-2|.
TGTGCCAGCAGCTTAGGGCCGTCTAACTATGGCTACACCTTC
CASSLGPSNYGYTF
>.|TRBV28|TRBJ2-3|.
TGTGCCAGCAGTTTGCGGGGACAGCGTAGCACAGATACGCAGTATTTT
CASSLRGQRSTDTQYF
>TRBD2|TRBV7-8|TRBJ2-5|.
TGTGCCAGCAGCTTATTTTTGGTCTTTAGGGCGGGGGGGCCGGAGACCCAGTACTTC
CASSLFLVFRAGGPETQYF
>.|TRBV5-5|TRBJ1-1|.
TGTGCCAGCAGCTTAACGGGAAACACTGAAGCTTTCTTT
CASSLTGNTEAFF
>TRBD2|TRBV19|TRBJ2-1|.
TGTGCCAGTAGTATAGATTTGGGCCTAGCGGCGTCCTACAATGAGCAGTTCTTC
CASSIDLGLAASYNEQFF
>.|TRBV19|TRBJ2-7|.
TGTGCCAGTAAATTCATGCCGGGGGACTCCTACGAGCAGTACTTC
CASKFMPGDSYEQYF
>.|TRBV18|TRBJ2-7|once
TGTGCCAGCTCACCAACGGTTAGACACCCCTACGAGCAGTACTTC
CASSPTVRHPYEQYF
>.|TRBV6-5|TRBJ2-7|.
TGTGCCAGCAGTTACAATGGGCAGGGTAAGGCGTACGAGCAGTACTTC
CASSYNGQGKAYEQYF
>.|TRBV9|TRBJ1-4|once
TGTGCCAGCAGCGTATCGGCAGGGCTCGAAAAACTGTTTTTT
CASSVSAGLEKLFF
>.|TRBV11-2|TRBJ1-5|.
TGTGCCAGCAGCCAGGGGTATAGCAATCAGCCCCAGCATTTT
CASSQGYSNQPQHF
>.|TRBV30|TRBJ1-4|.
TGTGCCTGGTGCCGGGGGGGAAATGAAAAACTGTTTTTT
CAWCRGGNEKLFF
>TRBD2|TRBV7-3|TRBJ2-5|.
TGTGCCAGCAGCCCCCCGACTAGCGGGGGCCTAACGCCGGGGGAGACCCAGTACTTC
CASSPPTSGGLTPGETQYF
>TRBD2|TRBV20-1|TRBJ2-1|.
TGCAGTGCTAGTCTGGGACTCTCAGCTAGCGGGTACTTAAATGAGCAGTTCTTC
CSASLGLSASGYLNEQFF
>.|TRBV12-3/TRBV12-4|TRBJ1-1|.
TGTGCCACGACGCTGGGGAGGAACACTGAAGCTTTCTTT
CATTLGRNTEAFF
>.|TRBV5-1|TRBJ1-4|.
TGCGCCAGCAGGGCCAGGGAGGGGGAAAAACTGTTTTTT
CASRAREGEKLFF
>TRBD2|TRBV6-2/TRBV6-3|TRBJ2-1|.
TGTGCCAGCAGTTACTCTAGCGGGTACAATGAGCAGTTCTTC
CASSYSSGYNEQFF
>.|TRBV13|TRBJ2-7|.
TGTGCCAGCAGTCCCACCCCAGTCTACGAGCAGTACTTC
CASSPTPVYEQYF
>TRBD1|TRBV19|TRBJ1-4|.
TGTGCCAGTAGTAGGGGCGGACAGGGGATTAATGAAAAACTGTTTTTT
CASSRGGQGINEKLFF
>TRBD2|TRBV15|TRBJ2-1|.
TGTGCCACCAGCAGAGGGGGACTAGCTAACAATGAGCAGTTCTTC
CATSRGGLANNEQFF
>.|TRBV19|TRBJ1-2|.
TGTGCCAGTAGTATACGAACAACAGGGAACTATGGCTACACCTTC
CASSIRTTGNYGYTF
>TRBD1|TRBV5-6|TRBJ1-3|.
TGTGCCAGCAGCAAGACAGGGTCTGGAAACACCATATATTTT
CASSKTGSGNTIYF
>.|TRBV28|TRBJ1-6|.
TGTGCCAGCAGTCAGGCTAATAATTCACCCCTCCACTTT
CASSQANNSPLHF
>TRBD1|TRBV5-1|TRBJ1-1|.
TGCGCCAGCAGCACCGCAACAGGGGTGAACACTGAAGCTTTCTTT
CASSTATGVNTEAFF
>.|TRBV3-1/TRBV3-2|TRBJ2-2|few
TGTGCCAGCAGCCAAGGAGGGGGGGAGCTGTTTTTT
CASSQGGGELFF